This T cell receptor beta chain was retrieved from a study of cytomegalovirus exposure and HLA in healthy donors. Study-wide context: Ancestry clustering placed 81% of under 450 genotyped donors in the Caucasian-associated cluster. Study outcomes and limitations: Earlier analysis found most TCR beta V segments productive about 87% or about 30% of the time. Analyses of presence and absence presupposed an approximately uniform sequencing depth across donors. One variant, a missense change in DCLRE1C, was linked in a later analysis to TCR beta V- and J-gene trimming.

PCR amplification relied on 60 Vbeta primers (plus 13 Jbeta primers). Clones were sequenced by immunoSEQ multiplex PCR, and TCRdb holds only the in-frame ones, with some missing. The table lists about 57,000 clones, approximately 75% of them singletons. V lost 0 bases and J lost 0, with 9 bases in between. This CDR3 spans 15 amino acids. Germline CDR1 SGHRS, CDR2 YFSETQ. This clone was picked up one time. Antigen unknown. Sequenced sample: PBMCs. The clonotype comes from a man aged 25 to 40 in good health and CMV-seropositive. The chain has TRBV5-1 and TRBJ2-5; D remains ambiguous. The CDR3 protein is CASSLGPAYQETQYF. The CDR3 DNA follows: TGCGCCAGCAGCTTGGGACCAGCGTACCAAGAGACCCAGTACTTC.